This T cell receptor (beta chain) was retrieved from a study of blood T cell repertoires in COVID-19. With V trimmed by 4 bases and J by 2 bases, 7 bases remained unmatched. CDR3 length: 15 residues. Per germline, CDR1 SGHRS and CDR2 YFSETQ. TCRdb's table, derived via immunoSEQ multiplex PCR, lists solely in-frame clones and lacks some. The sample carries 45,000 to 50,000 clones, approximately 87% recorded once. This clone was seen a single time. The receptor comes from a human donor in a cohort sampled during active COVID-19. This chain uses TRBV5-1 with TRBJ1-1, with 8 bases matching TRBD1. The sequencing input was peripheral blood. CDR3 DNA: TGCGCCAGCAGCGGACCAGGGGGCACCAACACTGAAGCTTTCTTT. Encoded protein: CASSGPGGTNTEAFF.